What follows are 30 T cell receptor beta chains derived from one specimen sequenced in a study of cytomegalovirus exposure and HLA in healthy donors. Vbeta (60) and Jbeta (13) primers were used in the PCR. TCRdb keeps only in-frame clones here, not all; method: immunoSEQ multiplex PCR. The sample includes about 130,000 clones, roughly three quarters of them seen just once. The source material was PBMCs. The receptors were sampled from a man younger than 45 in good health and CMV-seronegative.

The chain combines TRBV5-8 with TRBJ2-5, with 7 bases that match TRBD1. The CDR3 length is 15 residues. The V gene's germline CDR1 is SGHTS and CDR2 YDEGEE. V gave up 4 bases and J gave up 2 bases; unmatched junction bases: 8. The CDR3 DNA is TGTGCCAGCAGCCTACACCCGGGACAGCAAGAGACCCAGTACTTC. Its translation is CASSLHPGQQETQYF. Drawing the rest from reference TRBV5-8 and TRBJ2-5, the complete variable domain is EAGVTQSPTHLIKTRGQQATLRCSPISGHTSVYWYQQALGLGLQFLLWYDEGEERNRGNFPPRFSGRQFPNYSSELNVNALELEDSALYLCASSLHPGQQETQYFGPGTRLLVL.

This chain connects TRBV18 to TRBJ1-1, with 8 bases matching TRBD1. With V trimmed by 8 bases and J by 5 bases, 1 base remained unmatched. This CDR3 has 11 residues. The germline gives CDR1 KGHSH, CDR2 LQKENI. In DNA, the CDR3 is TGTGCCAGCCACAGGGGGACTGAAGCTTTCTTT. It encodes CASHRGTEAFF.

This chain links TRBV10-3 with TRBJ2-7; D might be TRBD2 (7 bases). There are 14 residues in the CDR3. Trimming took off 2 bases at V and 2 bases at J, with 10 bases between the two ends. Germline CDR1 ENHRY, CDR2 SYGVKD. In DNA, the CDR3 is TGTGCCATCAGTGAGGGGGGGGCCACCTACGAGCAGTACTTC. Protein product: CAISEGGATYEQYF.

In its sample, this clone was seen once. The genes are TRBV12-2 and TRBJ2-1; the table assigns TRBD2, which was not confirmed against the DNA. TRBV12-2 is marked as a pseudogene. This CDR3 contains 20 residues. In nucleotides, the CDR3 is TGTGCAAGTCGCTGTAATAGCGGGAGATCGTGTGTTAAGTCCTACAATGAGCAGTTCTTC. It is translated as CASRCNSGRSCVKSYNEQFF.

The rearrangement uses TRBV6-1 and TRBJ2-2; TRBD2 aligns across 7 bases. The V segment lost 0 bases and the J segment 2 bases; nucleotides outside the gene matches: 6. Germline CDR1 and CDR2: MNHNS and SASEGT. The CDR3 runs to 17 residues. The CDR3 sequence is CASSEAHSGGNTGELFF. The CDR3 DNA reads TGTGCCAGCAGTGAAGCCCATTCGGGGGGAAACACCGGGGAGCTGTTTTTT.

The chain joins TRBV5-1 to TRBJ2-1; 10 bases align to TRBD2. The CDR3 has 14 amino acids. The ends lost 1 base at V and 5 bases at J; junction bases unmatched: 0. The germline V gene encodes CDR1 SGHRS and CDR2 YFSETQ. The CDR3 protein is CASSLTSGNNEQFF. The CDR3 coding sequence is TGCGCCAGCAGCTTGACTAGCGGGAACAATGAGCAGTTCTTC.

Concerning this clone itself: The junction shows a germline mismatch at one end, possibly a read error. V and J are TRBV27 and TRBJ2-5, with TRBD1 identical over 10 bases. The CDR3 covers 16 residues. In germline, CDR1 is MNHEY, CDR2 SMNVEV (reference sequence). This chain's CDR3 is CAGSLWGQGFGETQYF. The CDR3 DNA follows: TGTGCCGGCAGTTTATGGGGACAGGGGTTCGGGGAGACCCAGTACTTC.

In its sample, this clone was seen a few times. V is TRBV6-5 and J is TRBJ2-6, with D possibly matching TRBD1 (6 bases). CDR1 and CDR2 (germline): MNHEY, SVGAGI. V was trimmed by 1 base and J by 4 bases, leaving 8 bases between them. The CDR3 extends over 15 amino acids. CDR3 sequence (DNA): TGTGCCAGCAGTTACTTGGGGGCCGGGGCCAACGTCCTGACTTTC. Translated: CASSYLGAGANVLTF.

The J gene is TRBJ2-7, the V gene TRBV5-1, with TRBD2 identical over 9 bases. The V and J ends lost 0 bases and 6 bases, in that order; junction bases with no gene match: 16. The CDR3 length is 18 residues. Germline values: CDR1 SGHRS, CDR2 YFSETQ. The CDR3 sequence: CASSLEIRLAGTSPEQYF. As DNA, the CDR3 is TGCGCCAGCAGCTTGGAAATACGGCTAGCGGGAACCTCTCCCGAGCAGTACTTC.

The J gene is TRBJ1-1, the V gene TRBV15; a possible D gene is TRBD1 (5 bases). The length of the CDR3 is 14 residues. Deletions cut 0 bases from V and 4 bases from J, with 9 bases between. CDR1 is LNHNV, CDR2 YYDKDF, per germline (reference sequence). CDR3 bases: TGTGCCACCAGCAGAGATTTCGGGGGCACTGAAGCTTTCTTT. It encodes CATSRDFGGTEAFF.

This chain joins TRBV28 and TRBJ1-2, with D maybe TRBD1 (5 bases). The V end lost 2 bases, the J end lost 6 bases, and 13 bases lay between the germline ends. CDR1 and CDR2 from the germline V gene are MDHEN and SYDVKM. The CDR3 contains 14 residues. Written as DNA, the CDR3 is TGTGCCAGCAGTTTAGAGCCAGGGCCTAATGGCTACACCTTC. It yields the protein CASSLEPGPNGYTF.

The rearrangement uses TRBV7-2 and TRBJ1-5; D not resolved. Between the trimmed V and J ends, which lost 0 bases and 5 bases, there was a span of 8 bases. In germline, CDR1 is SGHTA, CDR2 FQGNSA. The CDR3 length is 14 residues. Here the CDR3 DNA reads TGTGCCAGCAGCTTAGCGGTCGGGGATCAGCCCCAGCATTTT. It encodes CASSLAVGDQPQHF.

The chain carries TRBV6-1 and TRBJ1-4; maybe TRBD1 (6 bases). With 3 bases removed from V and 0 bases from J, the gap between germline ends came to 11 bases. The V gene's germline CDR1 is MNHNS and CDR2 SASEGT. The CDR3 is 16 residues long. For the CDR3, the DNA is TGTGCCAGCAGTGAGGACAGCCATGCAACTAATGAAAAACTGTTTTTT. It is translated as CASSEDSHATNEKLFF.

The J gene is TRBJ2-3, the V gene TRBV28; TRBD2 might be the D (6 bases). This CDR3 region has 14 residues. In germline, CDR1 is MDHEN, CDR2 SYDVKM. V was clipped by 6 bases and J by 5 bases, with 15 bases between them. The CDR3 region has the DNA TGTGCCAGCAGACTTGAGGCGGAGGGAGATACGCAGTATTTT. Its translation is CASRLEAEGDTQYF.

V gene TRBV15 combines with J gene TRBJ2-7, with 7 bases aligning to TRBD2. The CDR3 runs 12 residues. J was trimmed by 11 bases and V by 0 bases; bases with no gene match: 4. The germline CDR1 and CDR2 sequences are LNHNV and YYDKDF (reference sequence). The chain's CDR3 is CATSRDFREEYF. The CDR3 region has the DNA TGTGCCACCAGCAGAGATTTTCGGGAGGAGTACTTC.

V is TRBV5-1 and J is TRBJ2-1, with 8 bases that match TRBD1. The germline V gene has CDR1 SGHRS and CDR2 YFSETQ. With V trimmed by 7 bases and J by 9 bases, 12 bases remained unmatched. The CDR3 is made up of 14 amino acids. CDR3 residues: CASRSLRTGPEQFF. The CDR3 nucleotides read TGCGCCAGCCGTAGTCTCCGGACAGGGCCTGAGCAGTTCTTC.

This chain joins TRBV19 and TRBJ2-3, with D perhaps matching TRBD2 (5 bases). Germline V gene lookup returns CDR1 LNHDA and CDR2 SQIVND (reference sequence). Trimming removed 5 bases at V and 2 bases at J, with 11 bases between. The CDR3 runs to 14 residues. CDR3 amino acids: CASSLWEPTDTQYF. The CDR3, as DNA: TGTGCCAGTAGTTTATGGGAGCCCACAGATACGCAGTATTTT.

This chain connects TRBV18 to TRBJ1-4; D gene uncertain. Germline assignment: CDR1 KGHSH and CDR2 LQKENI. V was clipped by 1 base and J by 10 bases, with 16 bases between them. The CDR3 has 15 amino acids. In DNA, the CDR3 is TGTGCCAGCTCACCACAGGAGGCAAGACGGGGAAAACTGTTTTTT. It translates to CASSPQEARRGKLFF.

This clone was seen a few times. The rearrangement uses TRBV5-6 and TRBJ1-2; D is unresolved. Germline-derived CDR1 and CDR2 are SGHDT and YYEEEE. The CDR3 runs 11 residues. V gave up 3 bases and J gave up 7 bases, with 7 bases separating them. The CDR3 DNA reads TGTGCCAGCAGCTGGAGGTTTGGCTACACCTTC. It specifies CASSWRFGYTF.

V gene TRBV7-8 combines with J gene TRBJ1-5; D perhaps matches TRBD1 (6 bases). This CDR3 contains 13 residues. Germline loops: CDR1 SGHVS, CDR2 FQNEAQ. V gave up 7 bases and J gave up 7 bases, with 14 bases separating them. The CDR3 DNA reads TGTGCCAGCACCGAACAGGGTCGGCAGCCCCAGCATTTT. Translated: CASTEQGRQPQHF.

CDR3 sequence reads: CASRGSTLHF. The CDR3, as DNA: TGTGCCAGCAGAGGGAGCACCCTCCACTTT. This sequence joins TRBV6-1 and TRBJ1-6, with D unclear. The CDR3 has 10 amino acids. Germline CDR1 MNHNS, CDR2 SASEGT. Trimming stripped 6 bases from V and 14 bases from J, with 8 bases between.

This clone was counted only a few times. V is TRBV4-2 and J is TRBJ1-4; 8 bases fit TRBD1. The CDR3 is 17 residues long. With 4 bases clipped from V and 0 bases from J, the junction kept 7 bases outside the gene matches. Germline V gene sequence: CDR1 LGHNA, CDR2 YNFKEQ. CDR3 DNA sequence: TGTGCCAGCAGCCCGGGGGTGACAGGGGCAACTAATGAAAAACTGTTTTTT. This translates into CASSPGVTGATNEKLFF.

The chain uses TRBV6-5 and TRBJ2-1, with D possibly TRBD2 on 6 matching bases. This CDR3 contains 12 residues. Germline CDR1 reads MNHEY; CDR2 reads SVGAGI. The V end was cut by 6 bases, the J end by 12 bases, with 15 bases between. Written as DNA, the CDR3 is TGTGCCAGCAGAAATTCTAGGAGGGTGCAGTTCTTC. Protein sequence: CASRNSRRVQFF.

This clone has just one count. V gene TRBV13 combines with J gene TRBJ2-5; 14 nucleotides agree with TRBD2. Germline-derived CDR1 and CDR2 are PRHDT and FYEKMQ (reference sequence). Unmatched junction bases numbered 3, after V lost 4 bases and J lost 5 bases. The CDR3 spans 15 residues. The CDR3 loop reads CASSSTSGREETQYF. DNA of the CDR3: TGTGCCAGCAGCTCGACTAGCGGGAGGGAGGAGACCCAGTACTTC. Full variable domain (rest looked up from reference TRBV13 and TRBJ2-5): AAGVIQSPRHLIKEKRETATLKCYPIPRHDTVYWYQQGPGQDPQFLISFYEKMQSDKGSIPDRFSAQQFSDYHSELNMSSLELGDSALYFCASSSTSGREETQYFGPGTRLLVL.

This sequence joins TRBV7-9 and TRBJ1-2; the D gene is possibly TRBD1 (5 bases). Germline V gene sequence: CDR1 SEHNR, CDR2 FQNEAQ (reference sequence). Trimming took off 0 bases at V and 8 bases at J, with 10 bases between the two ends. The CDR3 is 13 amino acids. The CDR3 spells CASSLAGGGGYTF. The CDR3 bases are TGTGCCAGCAGCTTAGCGGGGGGGGGAGGCTACACCTTC.

This clone was seen just once. At one boundary the junction diverges from the germline segment, which might be a read error. This sequence joins TRBV7-9 and TRBJ1-1; unclear D gene. The germline V gene has CDR1 SEHNR and CDR2 FQNEAQ (reference sequence). The CDR3 contains 15 residues. The CDR3 here is CSSSLLGGIGTEAFF. The CDR3 DNA reads TGTTCCAGCAGCCTCTTGGGAGGGATCGGCACTGAAGCTTTCTTT.

This chain joins TRBV30 and TRBJ1-4; D is unresolved. Germline V lookup: CDR1 GTSNPN, CDR2 SVGIG (reference sequence). V was cut by 0 bases and J by 4 bases, with 15 bases left in between. This CDR3 spans 16 amino acids. The CDR3 DNA sequence: TGTGCCTGGAGTGTATGGGAGTCGGCCTTTAATGAAAAACTGTTTTTT. The encoded protein is CAWSVWESAFNEKLFF. Combining the CDR3 with reference TRBV30 and TRBJ1-4 gives the whole variable domain SQTIHQWPATLVQPVGSPLSLECTVEGTSNPNLYWYRQAAGRGLQLLFYSVGIGQISSEVPQNLSASRPQDRQFILSSKKLLLSDSGFYLCAWSVWESAFNEKLFFGSGTQLSVL.

The rearrangement uses TRBV9 and TRBJ2-7; D is uncertain. Germline V lookup: CDR1 SGDLS, CDR2 YYNGEE. This CDR3 contains 12 residues. Trimming removed 0 bases at V and 6 bases at J, with 7 bases between. The CDR3 DNA is TGTGCCAGCAGCGTAGTTCCCGGCGAGCAGTACTTC. Translating gives CASSVVPGEQYF.

The chain employs TRBV7-8 and TRBJ2-3; no definite D call. CDR1 and CDR2 (germline): SGHVS, FQNEAQ. Trimming stripped 5 bases from V and 6 bases from J, with 15 bases between. The length of the CDR3 is 14 residues. CDR3 sequence: CASSQSPGSDTQYF. In DNA, the CDR3 is TGTGCCAGCAGCCAGTCGCCCGGGTCGGATACGCAGTATTTT.

The chain links TRBV6-5 to TRBJ2-2; 7 bases match TRBD1. V lost 0 bases to trimming and J lost 7 bases; unmatched junction nucleotides: 8. Germline CDR1 and CDR2: MNHEY and SVGAGI. The CDR3 has 16 residues. The DNA for the CDR3 is TGTGCCAGCAGTTACTCCTCGGACAGGTGGTACGGGGAGCTGTTTTTT. It specifies CASSYSSDRWYGELFF.